The present T cell receptor beta chain was sequenced within a study of T-cell reconstitution after alpha-beta-depleted transplantation in children. Molecular barcoding with unique molecular identifiers was used for the TCRbeta library. TCRdb analysed the PCR reads with MiXCR anew, one entry per CDR3 protein. The profile covers around 490,000 distinct CDR3 sequences, with roughly 11% appearing a single time and about 14% taken by the ten largest. After removal of 6 bases from V and 5 bases from J, the junction contained 7 bases not matched to a gene. This CDR3 is 15 amino acids long. General study findings and limits: About two months after transplant, alpha-beta T cells reportedly came from several hundred expanded graft clones. The main origin of T-cell counts and diversity one year after transplant was newly produced T cells. Surviving recipient T cells and thymic progenitors underlay high day-60 TCRbeta diversity in some patients.

This clonotype was counted many times. Its specificity is unknown. The sequence came from a female patient aged 2-15 years who had a stem cell transplant for aplastic anemia, so the T cells may come from the graft donor. The input for sequencing was PBMCs, mostly from graft donor cells, taken 180 days after TCRalphabeta/CD19-depleted stem cell transplant. V is TRBV12-3 or TRBV12-4 and J is TRBJ2-5, with 12 bases identical to TRBD2. The CDR3 here is CASSLAGGLRETQYF. CDR3 nucleotides: TGTGCCAGCAGCCTAGCGGGAGGGCTGCGCGAGACCCAGTACTTC.